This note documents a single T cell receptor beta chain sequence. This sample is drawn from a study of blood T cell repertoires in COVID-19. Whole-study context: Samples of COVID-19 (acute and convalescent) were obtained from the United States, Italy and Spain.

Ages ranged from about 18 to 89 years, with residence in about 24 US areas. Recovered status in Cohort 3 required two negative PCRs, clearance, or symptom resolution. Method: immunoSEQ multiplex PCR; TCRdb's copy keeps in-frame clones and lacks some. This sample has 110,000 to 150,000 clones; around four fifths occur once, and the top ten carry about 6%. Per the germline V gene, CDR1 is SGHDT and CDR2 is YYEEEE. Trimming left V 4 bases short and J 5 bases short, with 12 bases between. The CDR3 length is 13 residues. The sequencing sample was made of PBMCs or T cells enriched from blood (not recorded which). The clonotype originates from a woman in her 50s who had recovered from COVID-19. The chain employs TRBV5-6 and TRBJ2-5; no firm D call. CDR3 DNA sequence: TGTGCCAGCAGCGACACCGGTCGGGAGACCCAGTACTTC. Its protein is CASSDTGRETQYF.